The sequence of this T cell receptor (beta chain) was determined in a study of regulatory T cells in long-lasting Graves disease. Time point in this sample: newly diagnosed GD, antithyroid drugs for less than 3 months. Extracted RNA from PBMCs served as the source of the TCR library. Construction of TCR beta libraries relied on iRepertoire HTBI primers and on Arm-PCR targeting CDR3 regions. In the original processing: Identification across samples found some 60 TRBV and 12 to 15 TRBJ segments. Via MiXCR, TCRdb re-called the multiplex PCR reads, giving one row per CDR3 protein. TCRdb, not the original authors, processed these V and J calls. The sample yields a few hundred thousand distinct CDR3 sequences, about a sixth seen once. CDR1 is SGHVS, CDR2 FQNEAQ, per germline. This CDR3 has 16 residues. The sample holds a few counts of this clonotype. This may be a read error: a much more frequent sequence differs by one nucleotide.

These data were likewise used in another study, on T cells in Graves' hyperthyroidism and ophthalmopathy.

Sequencing was performed on peripheral blood mononuclear cells (PBMCs), taken at new diagnosis, from a patient treated with antithyroid drugs. The clonotype comes from a woman between 18 and 29 years old with Graves disease. The chain has TRBV7-8 and TRBJ2-3; a weak D match, TRBD2 (6 bases). The DNA for the CDR3 is TGTGCCAGCAGCGATAGACTAGGTCGGAGCACAGATGCGCAGTATTTT. Translation gives CASSDRLGRSTDAQYF.